This T cell receptor beta chain was obtained from a study of CD8 T cells in ankylosing spondylitis. Regarding the study as a whole: Typical of ankylosing spondylitis blood, it appeared, was a TCR beta motif of several highly homologous variants.

In TCRdb, the 5' RACE reads were re-called with MiXCR into one record per CDR3 protein. The table records around 120,000 distinct CDR3 sequences, roughly 13% of them present only once. This clonotype has only a few counts. Antigen unknown. Deletions cut 2 bases from V and 3 bases from J, with 13 bases between. CDR3 length: 15 amino acids. Germline V gives CDR1 SGHRS, CDR2 YFSETQ. The rearrangement joins TRBV5-1 to TRBJ2-3, with D unresolved. This receptor was taken from a female donor with ankylosing spondylitis or in good health (not recorded which). Input material: blood, either unsorted or a sorted T cell fraction (not recorded which). CDR3: CASSFSRARTDTQYF. DNA of the CDR3: TGCGCCAGCAGCTTTTCAAGGGCACGAACAGATACGCAGTATTTT.